The 6 T cell receptor beta chains below all came from one sample that was sequenced in a study of OX40 agonist ivuxolimab in advanced cancers. Library prep was done by the immunoSEQ multiplex PCR assay. Sourced from immuneACCESS, this table was stored by TCRdb with only in-frame sequences that have V and J called. A share of the clones is absent; for the studies checked, an unresolved V gene accounts for under half, and the remainder has no known explanation. Within this sample are more than 85,000 clones, with about 80% of them counted one time only. The ten largest clones add up to more than 1.4% of the sample. The sample here was CD4+ or CD8+ T cells sorted from blood, taken in a trial of the OX40 agonist ivuxolimab. The receptors originated from an adult with an advanced solid tumor such as melanoma, head and neck, liver or kidney cancer.

The chain joins TRBV19 to TRBJ2-7; 8 bases are shared with TRBD2. The CDR3 has 15 residues. Germline V gives CDR1 LNHDA, CDR2 SQIVND (reference sequence). V trimming: 1 base; J trimming: 4 bases; junction bases outside the gene matches: 6. This chain's CDR3 is CASSIGTSGIYEQYF. For the CDR3, the DNA is TGTGCCAGTAGTATAGGTACTAGCGGAATATACGAGCAGTACTTC.

This chain connects TRBV7-2 to TRBJ2-2, with TRBD2 matching over 13 bases. Germline CDR1 is SGHTA and CDR2 is FQGNSA. Trimming at V came to 4 bases and at J to 8 bases, leaving 7 bases not matched to a gene. This CDR3 comprises 16 residues. The CDR3 DNA reads TGTGCCAGCAGCTCCGCGACTAGCGGGAGGTCTGGGGAGCTGTTTTTT. Amino acid sequence: CASSSATSGRSGELFF.

V is TRBV4-1 and J is TRBJ2-1; 10 bases are shared with TRBD1. J was trimmed by 5 bases and V by 0 bases; bases with no gene match: 7. The CDR3 is 17 residues long. Germline V gene sequence: CDR1 MGHRA, CDR2 YSYEKL. The CDR3 protein is CASSQESRTGGNNEQFF. The CDR3 bases are TGCGCCAGCAGCCAAGAGTCCCGGACAGGGGGTAACAATGAGCAGTTCTTC.

This clone is medium-sized within its sample. The chain employs TRBV10-3 and TRBJ1-1, with a possible D match to TRBD1 (6 bases). The V gene's germline CDR1 is ENHRY and CDR2 SYGVKD. The length of the CDR3 is 13 residues. V was cut by 5 bases and J by 11 bases, with 18 bases left in between. CDR3 loop: CAISWNREVEAFF. The CDR3 coding sequence is TGTGCCATCAGTTGGAACAGGGAGGTTGAGGCTTTCTTT.

This chain joins TRBV28 and TRBJ1-3, with 12 bases aligning to TRBD1. J lost 4 bases, V lost 8 bases, and 6 bases had no gene match. The CDR3 totals 15 residues. Germline loops: CDR1 MDHEN, CDR2 SYDVKM. The DNA of the CDR3 is TGTGCCAGCGGGACAGGGGGCCCTAGAGGAAACACCATATATTTT. This translates into CASGTGGPRGNTIYF.

The chain links TRBV9 to TRBJ2-7, with D perhaps being TRBD1 or TRBD2 (5 bases each). Between the trimmed V and J ends, which lost 1 base and 3 bases, there was a span of 26 bases. The CDR3 has 19 residues. The V gene's germline CDR1 is SGDLS and CDR2 YYNGEE. The chain's CDR3 is CASSVWWDPRRETYYEQYF. The CDR3, as DNA: TGTGCCAGCAGCGTATGGTGGGACCCACGACGGGAAACCTACTACGAGCAGTACTTC.